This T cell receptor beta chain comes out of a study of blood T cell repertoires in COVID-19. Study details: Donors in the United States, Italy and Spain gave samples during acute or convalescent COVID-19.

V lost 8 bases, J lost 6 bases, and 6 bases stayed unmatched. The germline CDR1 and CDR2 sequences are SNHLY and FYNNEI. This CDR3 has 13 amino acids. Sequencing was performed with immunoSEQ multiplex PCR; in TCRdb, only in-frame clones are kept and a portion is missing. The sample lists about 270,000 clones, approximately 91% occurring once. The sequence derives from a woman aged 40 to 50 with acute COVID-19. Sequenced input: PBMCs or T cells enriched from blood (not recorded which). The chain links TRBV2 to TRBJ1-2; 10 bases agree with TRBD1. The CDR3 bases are TGTGCCAGCTCCGGGACAGGGGTGGATGGCTACACCTTC. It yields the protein CASSGTGVDGYTF.